Following are 8 T cell receptor beta chains from one sample sequenced in a study of brain T cells in children with intractable seizures. Time point noted: blood from clinic visit 5 months post-surgery; TSC patient then seizure free. Profiled with immunoSEQ multiplex PCR; TCRdb holds only in-frame clones, not every one. The sample includes approximately 330,000 clones, roughly 92% of them seen just once. The specimen comprised peripheral blood, sampled 5 to 6 months after surgery. The receptors here all came from a boy younger than two with tuberous sclerosis and intractable seizures.

V is TRBV10-2 and J is TRBJ2-1, with no clear D. From germline, CDR1 is WSHSY and CDR2 SAAADI. The CDR3 sequence is 17 residues long. Between the trimmed V and J ends, which lost 5 bases and 2 bases, there was a span of 19 bases. The DNA of the CDR3 is TGCGCCAGCAGTCATCCCGACTCCCTGCAACCCTACAATGAGCAGTTCTTC. This codes for CASSHPDSLQPYNEQFF.

This clone was counted only a few times. The rearrangement links TRBV25-1 to TRBJ1-6, with 7 bases aligning to TRBD1. Losses at the gene ends were 6 bases for V and 2 bases for J; bases not matched to a gene: 1. The CDR3 spans 14 residues. CDR1 is MGHDK and CDR2 is SYGVNS in the germline V gene. Here the CDR3 reads CASRGQPYNSPLHF. Written as DNA, the CDR3 is TGTGCCAGCAGGGGACAGCCCTATAATTCACCCCTCCACTTT.

The chain employs TRBV12-5 and TRBJ1-1; maybe TRBD1 (6 bases). The germline gives CDR1 LGHNT, CDR2 FRNRAP. The length of the CDR3 is 13 residues. V lost 0 bases and J 4 bases, leaving 6 bases between the germline ends. The CDR3 reads CASGLVQGTEAFF. Here the CDR3 DNA reads TGTGCTAGTGGTTTGGTACAGGGCACTGAAGCTTTCTTT.

This chain links TRBV13 with TRBJ1-2, with D perhaps TRBD1 (5 bases). CDR1 and CDR2 (germline): PRHDT, FYEKMQ (reference sequence). Trimming shortened V by 5 bases and J by 2 bases, and 12 bases separated the two germline ends. The CDR3 extends over 14 amino acids. CDR3 loop: CASSPAEGNYGYTF. The CDR3 nucleotides are TGTGCCAGCAGCCCCGCCGAGGGGAACTATGGCTACACCTTC.

V and J are TRBV6-5 and TRBJ2-7; 13 bases are shared with TRBD2. This CDR3 has 15 residues. Germline V lookup: CDR1 MNHEY, CDR2 SVGAGI. Trimming at V came to 5 bases and at J to 4 bases, leaving 5 bases not matched to a gene. The chain's CDR3 is CASSQLAGGLYEQYF. CDR3 nucleotide sequence: TGTGCCAGCAGTCAACTAGCGGGGGGGCTTTACGAGCAGTACTTC.

V and J are TRBV7-2 and TRBJ2-3, with TRBD2 as a possible D gene (5 bases). Germline V gene sequence: CDR1 SGHTA, CDR2 FQGNSA. There are 16 residues in the CDR3. Between the trimmed V and J ends, which lost 2 bases and 0 bases, there was a span of 12 bases. The CDR3 protein is CASSLLQDSSTDTQYF. The CDR3, as DNA: TGTGCCAGCAGCTTATTGCAGGACTCTAGCACAGATACGCAGTATTTT.

The chain links TRBV2 to TRBJ2-3; 7 bases are shared with TRBD2. V gave up 8 bases and J gave up 2 bases; unmatched junction bases: 19. The germline V gene has CDR1 SNHLY and CDR2 FYNNEI. CDR3 length: 18 residues. CDR3 DNA sequence: TGTGCCAGCGCGTCCCAAGGGTTGCGGGGGTACAACACAGATACGCAGTATTTT. As protein: CASASQGLRGYNTDTQYF.

The chain carries TRBV9 and TRBJ2-5; D is unresolved. In germline, CDR1 is SGDLS, CDR2 YYNGEE. This CDR3 region has 14 residues. V was trimmed by 0 bases and J by 5 bases, leaving 11 bases between them. The CDR3, as DNA: TGTGCCAGCAGCGTAGACGGGTTCGGGGAGACCCAGTACTTC. It encodes CASSVDGFGETQYF.